The entry below gives a single TCR beta chain sequence along with its context. Profiling relied on immunoSEQ multiplex PCR, and the TCRdb table lists in-frame clones only, not all of them. In the table there are under 55,000 clones, about nine tenths of which are singletons. This sample was taken from a study of T cell changes during pregnancy in multiple sclerosis. Between the trimmed V and J ends, which lost 3 bases and 0 bases, there was a span of 8 bases. The germline gives CDR1 SQVTM, CDR2 ANQGSEA. This CDR3 contains 13 residues. The chain is built from TRBV29-1 and TRBJ1-1; D unresolved. This clonotype was sampled from a female donor in good health, enrolled as a control in a pregnancy study. The material was CD4+ T cells from peripheral blood mononuclear cells, obtained after pregnancy. This chain's CDR3 is CSVERRLNTEAFF. DNA for the CDR3: TGCAGCGTTGAGCGGCGGTTGAACACTGAAGCTTTCTTT.